The rows below give T cell receptor beta chains drawn from one sample of a study of CD8 T cells in Susac syndrome. From the immunoSEQ multiplex PCR reads, TCRdb called clonotypes with MiXCR, one entry per CDR3 protein. The sample carries more than 200,000 distinct CDR3 sequences, just under 95% recorded once. The sample taken for sequencing was CD4+ T cells from PBMCs. The source is a human donor with multiple sclerosis. Each CDR3 is given with its conserved first and last residue. The D gene is left open where the match is weak. Clone size is shown for a subset of rows, as once, few, many or a class of expanded clone.

TRBV25-1	TRBJ2-3	few	NA	CASSSWTAGGTDTQYF	TGTGCCAGCAGTTCCTGGACCGCTGGGGGCACAGATACGCAGTATTTT
TRBV27	TRBJ1-5	NA	TRBD1	CASSPRTGVANQPQHF	TGTGCCAGCAGTCCTAGGACAGGCGTCGCAAATCAGCCCCAGCATTTT
TRBV29-1	TRBJ1-5	NA	TRBD1	CSVGQGTNQPQHF	TGCAGCGTCGGACAGGGTACCAATCAGCCCCAGCATTTT
TRBV3-1	TRBJ2-1	NA	NA	CASSQDLGPSNEQFF	TGTGCCAGCAGCCAAGATCTCGGGCCAAGCAATGAGCAGTTCTTC
TRBV6-5	TRBJ1-2	NA	NA	CASTQDGENNYGYTF	TGTGCCAGCACCCAGGACGGGGAAAATAACTATGGCTACACCTTC
TRBV3-1	TRBJ2-5	NA	NA	CASTHQRETQYF	TGTGCCAGCACCCACCAAAGAGAGACCCAGTACTTC
TRBV7-3	TRBJ2-7	NA	NA	CASSLTGTSYEQYF	TGTGCCAGCAGTCTAACCGGGACATCCTACGAGCAGTACTTC
TRBV6-1	TRBJ2-5	NA	NA	CASSGNSGVQETQYF	TGTGCCAGCAGTGGAAATTCCGGGGTTCAAGAGACCCAGTACTTC
TRBV6-6	TRBJ1-4	NA	NA	CASSPTDRNEKLFF	TGTGCCAGCAGCCCTACGGACAGAAATGAAAAACTGTTTTTT
TRBV3-1	TRBJ2-2	NA	TRBD2	CASTERGANTGELFF	TGTGCCAGCACCGAACGGGGGGCGAACACCGGGGAGCTGTTTTTT
TRBV15	TRBJ2-2	NA	NA	CATKLAYTGELFF	TGTGCCACCAAACTAGCCTACACCGGGGAGCTGTTTTTT
TRBV2	TRBJ2-7	NA	NA	CASRPGHLSYEQYF	TGTGCCAGCAGGCCGGGACACCTTTCCTACGAGCAGTACTTC
TRBV29-1	TRBJ2-6	NA	NA	CSVETAPGANVLTF	TGCAGCGTGGAAACAGCCCCTGGGGCCAACGTCCTGACTTTC